Reported below is one TCR beta chain. The data originate from a study of blood T cells in healthy people across ages. Primers used in a second PCR of roughly 6 to 11 cycles were a sample-barcoded 5' primer and a J-beta primer mix. MiXCR was run by TCRdb on the 5' RACE reads, yielding one entry per CDR3 protein. Of about 1,400,000 distinct CDR3 sequences in the sample, 42% were seen once. Germline CDR1 reads SGHRS; CDR2 reads YFSETQ. This CDR3 contains 14 residues. V was shortened by 2 bases and J by 5 bases, with 11 bases between the two germline ends. Sequences were obtained from blood. This chain links TRBV5-1 with TRBJ2-1; D might be TRBD1 (6 bases). The TCR was taken from a woman younger than 30 in good health. CDR3 protein: CASSFGQTHNEQFF. In DNA, the CDR3 is TGCGCCAGCAGCTTCGGACAGACGCACAATGAGCAGTTCTTC.